This T cell receptor (beta chain) appears in the sequencing data of a study of T cell responses to AZD1222 COVID-19 vaccine. This table comes from immunoSEQ multiplex PCR, and its TCRdb copy is limited to in-frame clones, with some not included. The profile shows about 120,000 clones, 80% to 90% of them singletons. The CDR3 is made up of 13 amino acids. Trimming removed 5 bases from V and 12 bases from J, with 14 bases in between. The germline CDR1 and CDR2 sequences are SGHTA and FQGTGA. The V call is TRBV7-3, the J call TRBJ2-6; D remains unclear. This specimen was peripheral blood, taken on day 0 of AZD1222 vaccination. The TCR originated in an adult in good health. The CDR3 loop is CASSIDPGGVLTF. The CDR3, as DNA: TGTGCCAGCAGCATCGATCCGGGCGGCGTCCTGACTTTC. Variable domain in full (rest from reference TRBV7-3 and TRBJ2-6): GAGVSQTPSNKVTEKGKYVELRCDPISGHTALYWYRQSLGQGPEFLIYFQGTGAADDSGLPNDRFFAVRPEGSVSTLKIQRTERGDSAVYLCASSIDPGGVLTFGAGSRLTVL.